The sequence of this TCR beta chain was determined in a study of PD-L1 blockade in urothelial cancer. Overall study context: Blood analyses occurred 3 weeks (second dose) and 6 weeks post treatment start.

TCRdb's table, derived via immunoSEQ multiplex PCR, lists solely in-frame clones and lacks some. The table shows 48,000 or so clones, with 80% to 90% occurring only once. The time point was: peripheral blood 6 weeks after treatment start. The origin of this receptor is an older man with urothelial cancer. The material sequenced was PBMCs, taken around atezolizumab (anti-PD-L1) treatment.

The DNA of the CDR3 is TGCAGCGTTGACCGGGGACAGGGACGAAACACTGAAGCTTTCTTT. Translated, it gives CSVDRGQGRNTEAFF. The V call is TRBV29-1, the J call TRBJ1-1, with 9 bases matching TRBD1. Trimming cost V 3 bases and J 2 bases; bases outside gene matches: 7. CDR3 length: 15 amino acids. Germline V lookup: CDR1 SQVTM, CDR2 ANQGSEA.